What follows are 30 T cell receptor beta chains derived from one specimen sequenced in a study of somatic mutations in cytotoxic T cells in rheumatoid arthritis. Some clones are missing from TCRdb's copy, which holds only in-frame ones; the method was immunoSEQ multiplex PCR. The sample gives about 17,000 clones, approximately 84% of which show up once; approximately 19% is in the top ten. Input material: CD8+ T cells sorted from blood. These receptors were taken from an adult with rheumatoid arthritis.

The chain recombines TRBV19 with TRBJ2-1, with D possibly being TRBD2 (5 bases). CDR1 LNHDA and CDR2 SQIVND come from the germline V gene (reference sequence). This CDR3 contains 14 residues. V was shortened by 6 bases and J by 0 bases, with 9 bases between the two germline ends. This chain's CDR3 is CASREEASYNEQFF. In DNA, the CDR3 is TGTGCCAGTAGGGAGGAGGCCTCCTACAATGAGCAGTTCTTC.

The V gene is TRBV5-5, the J gene TRBJ2-1; D tentatively fits TRBD1 or TRBD2 (5 bases each). The CDR3 length is 13 residues. Trimming pared 2 bases from V and 4 bases from J, leaving 7 bases between. Germline V lookup: CDR1 SGHKS, CDR2 YYEKEE (reference sequence). CDR3 residues: CASSFEGYNEQFF. CDR3 nucleotides: TGTGCCAGCAGCTTCGAGGGGTACAATGAGCAGTTCTTC.

The chain uses TRBV29-1 and TRBJ1-2, with D unresolved. There are 12 residues in the CDR3. Trimming removed 8 bases at V and 2 bases at J, with 12 bases between. From germline, CDR1 is SQVTM and CDR2 ANQGSEA. For the CDR3, the DNA is TGCAGCACTTTTCGTGGGAACTATGGCTACACCTTC. It translates to CSTFRGNYGYTF.

V is TRBV6-5 and J is TRBJ2-7, with 9 bases fitting TRBD2. The CDR3 runs 15 residues. Germline trimming cut 2 bases from V and 4 bases from J; bases unmatched to any gene: 6. Germline-derived CDR1 and CDR2 are MNHEY and SVGAGI. The CDR3 loop is CASSYTAGGPYEQYF. Here the CDR3 DNA reads TGTGCCAGCAGTTACACGGCGGGGGGGCCTTACGAGCAGTACTTC.

The V and J genes are TRBV7-6 and TRBJ2-5, with D perhaps TRBD1 (5 bases). The CDR3 length is 14 residues. The V end was cut by 3 bases, the J end by 6 bases, with 14 bases between. Per germline, CDR1 SGHVS and CDR2 FNYEAQ. CDR3 DNA: TGTGCCAGCAGCTTCGAGGTAGGGGTAAAGACCCAGTACTTC. This sequence encodes CASSFEVGVKTQYF.

The genes are TRBV11-3 and TRBJ2-1; TRBD2 aligns across 9 bases. CDR1 and CDR2 from the germline V gene are SGHNT and YENEEA. J was trimmed by 2 bases and V by 1 base; bases with no gene match: 3. The CDR3 totals 16 residues. CDR3 sequence (DNA): TGTGCCAGCAGCTTAGGGCTAGCGGGACCCTACAATGAGCAGTTCTTC. It translates to CASSLGLAGPYNEQFF.

The chain links TRBV7-9 to TRBJ2-2; 9 nucleotides agree with TRBD1. Per the germline V gene, CDR1 is SEHNR and CDR2 is FQNEAQ (reference sequence). This CDR3 contains 16 residues. Losses at the gene ends were 3 bases for V and 4 bases for J; bases not matched to a gene: 6. The CDR3 DNA reads as TGTGCCAGCAGCTTTATAGGGACAGGGTCCACCGGGGAGCTGTTTTTT. This encodes CASSFIGTGSTGELFF.

The chain uses TRBV5-1 and TRBJ1-1; no firm D call. CDR3 length equals 15 residues. V was clipped by 0 bases and J by 4 bases, with 13 bases between them. Germline V gene sequence: CDR1 SGHRS, CDR2 YFSETQ. CDR3 amino acids: CASSLGETPGTEAFF. CDR3 nucleotides: TGCGCCAGCAGCTTGGGGGAGACTCCGGGCACTGAAGCTTTCTTT. Full variable domain (missing parts from reference TRBV5-1 and TRBJ1-1): KAGVTQTPRYLIKTRGQQVTLSCSPISGHRSVSWYQQTPGQGLQFLFEYFSETQRNKGNFPGRFSGRQFSNSRSEMNVSTLELGDSALYLCASSLGETPGTEAFFGQGTRLTVV.

The rearrangement links TRBV29-1 to TRBJ2-5; no clear D. Trimming stripped 3 bases from V and 0 bases from J, with 8 bases between. Germline V gives CDR1 SQVTM, CDR2 ANQGSEA. The CDR3 loop spans 13 amino acids. Here the CDR3 reads CSVDWRYQETQYF. The CDR3 bases are TGCAGCGTTGATTGGCGGTACCAAGAGACCCAGTACTTC.

This clone has just one count. The rearrangement links TRBV10-2 to TRBJ2-7, with D maybe TRBD2 (5 bases). The germline CDR1 and CDR2 sequences are WSHSY and SAAADI. V was trimmed by 3 bases and J by 2 bases, leaving 14 bases between them. This CDR3 contains 15 residues. The CDR3 region has the DNA TGCGCCAGCAGTGATCGGGGTTCGGGCCCCTACGAGCAGTACTTC. Translation: CASSDRGSGPYEQYF.

This chain uses TRBV7-6 with TRBJ2-2; the D is unclear. V was pared by 0 bases and J by 5 bases, with 7 bases between. From germline, CDR1 is SGHVS and CDR2 FNYEAQ. The CDR3 extends over 14 amino acids. CDR3 region: CASSLAEGTGELFF. The CDR3, as DNA: TGTGCCAGCAGCTTAGCGGAAGGGACCGGGGAGCTGTTTTTT.

The genes are TRBV28 and TRBJ2-7; 7 bases are shared with TRBD2. The trim removed 3 bases at V and 6 bases at J, leaving 8 bases unmatched. From germline, CDR1 is MDHEN and CDR2 SYDVKM. The length of the CDR3 is 14 residues. The CDR3 reads CASSFPAGRAEQYF. The CDR3 region has the DNA TGTGCCAGCAGTTTCCCGGCAGGGAGGGCCGAGCAGTACTTC.

The V and J genes are TRBV25-1 and TRBJ2-1; 9 nucleotides align to TRBD2. The CDR3 spans 16 residues. CDR1 MGHDK and CDR2 SYGVNS come from the germline V gene. Trimming at V came to 3 bases and at J to 4 bases, leaving 7 bases not matched to a gene. DNA for the CDR3: TGTGCCAGCAGTGACAGACTAGCGGAACTTTACAATGAGCAGTTCTTC. Translating gives CASSDRLAELYNEQFF. Supplemented by reference TRBV25-1 and TRBJ2-1, the full variable domain reads EADIYQTPRYLVIGTGKKITLECSQTMGHDKMYWYQQDPGMELHLIHYSYGVNSTEKGDLSSESTVSRIRTEHFPLTLESARPSHTSQYLCASSDRLAELYNEQFFGPGTRLTVL.

The chain employs TRBV4-1 and TRBJ2-7; D gene ambiguous. In germline, CDR1 is MGHRA, CDR2 YSYEKL. This CDR3 spans 14 amino acids. Trimming pared 0 bases from V and 4 bases from J, leaving 10 bases between. CDR3 DNA sequence: TGCGCCAGCAGCCAAGATCCCACGGATTACGAGCAGTACTTC. It translates to CASSQDPTDYEQYF.

With regard to this clone: This same CDR3 is encoded by further DNA sequences in the sample. The chain recombines TRBV4-1 with TRBJ2-5; tentatively, D is TRBD1 or TRBD2 (6 bases each). CDR1 is MGHRA, CDR2 YSYEKL, per germline. V was pared by 0 bases and J by 5 bases, with 10 bases between. The CDR3 length is 14 residues. The CDR3 DNA is TGCGCCAGCAGCCAAGATAAAGGGGGGGAGACCCAGTACTTC. Translation gives CASSQDKGGETQYF.

This chain joins TRBV7-6 and TRBJ2-7; tentatively, D is TRBD1 (6 bases). CDR1 SGHVS and CDR2 FNYEAQ come from the germline V gene. V shed 2 bases and J shed 6 bases, with 11 bases lying between them. The CDR3 covers 13 residues. The CDR3 nucleotides read TGTGCCAGCAGCTTATCTTGGGGGCGCGAGCAGTACTTC. Its translation is CASSLSWGREQYF.

The chain recombines TRBV6-1 with TRBJ2-2; 9 bases are shared with TRBD1. This CDR3 comprises 15 residues. The V gene end was trimmed by 3 bases and the J gene end by 5 bases; junction bases not matched to a gene: 4. Germline loops: CDR1 MNHNS, CDR2 SASEGT. The CDR3 nucleotides are TGTGCCAGCAGTGAGGGACAGGGCTATACCGGGGAGCTGTTTTTT. Its translation is CASSEGQGYTGELFF.

CDR3: CSVWGATGANVLTF. The CDR3 nucleotides are TGCAGCGTTTGGGGAGCTACCGGGGCCAACGTCCTGACTTTC. This chain connects TRBV29-1 to TRBJ2-6; the D gene is possibly TRBD2 (5 bases). This CDR3 is 14 amino acids long. Germline values: CDR1 SQVTM, CDR2 ANQGSEA. The V and J ends lost 5 bases and 4 bases respectively, with 12 bases between them.

This clone was seen only a few times. The chain carries TRBV19 and TRBJ2-2, with 9 bases aligning to TRBD1. The CDR3 is made up of 15 amino acids. With 6 bases clipped from V and 4 bases from J, the junction kept 6 bases outside the gene matches. The V gene's germline CDR1 is LNHDA and CDR2 SQIVND (reference sequence). The CDR3 is CASRILQGATGELFF. In nucleotides, the CDR3 is TGTGCCAGTAGAATTCTACAGGGGGCCACCGGGGAGCTGTTTTTT. Full variable domain (rest looked up from reference TRBV19 and TRBJ2-2): DGGITQSPKYLFRKEGQNVTLSCEQNLNHDAMYWYRQDPGQGLRLIYYSQIVNDFQKGDIAEGYSVSREKKESFPLTVTSAQKNPTAFYLCASRILQGATGELFFGEGSRLTVL.

The V and J genes are TRBV18 and TRBJ2-7; 8 nucleotides line up with TRBD2. Germline lookup yields CDR1 KGHSH and CDR2 LQKENI. V trimming: 2 bases; J trimming: 0 bases; junction bases outside the gene matches: 0. This CDR3 region has 14 residues. The CDR3 DNA reads TGTGCCAGCTCACCAAGCGGGAGCTCCTACGAGCAGTACTTC. Translated, it gives CASSPSGSSYEQYF.

The CDR3 DNA follows: TGTGCCAGCAGTTTCGGGGCGGGGGGGTACGAGCAGTACTTC. This sequence encodes CASSFGAGGYEQYF. V usage is TRBV27 and J usage is TRBJ2-7; 9 bases agree with TRBD2. The germline V gene encodes CDR1 MNHEY and CDR2 SMNVEV (reference sequence). This CDR3 is built from 14 residues. V lost 3 bases, J lost 4 bases, and 4 bases stayed unmatched.

The chain has TRBV11-3 and TRBJ2-7, with 8 bases identical to TRBD2. There are 19 residues in the CDR3. The V and J ends lost 0 bases and 6 bases, in that order; junction bases with no gene match: 19. Looked up from germline, CDR1 is SGHNT and CDR2 is YENEEA. DNA for the CDR3: TGTGCCAGCAGCTTAGATCGGCCGTCGGAGGCGGGAGGAGTAGGCGAGCAGTACTTC. It translates to CASSLDRPSEAGGVGEQYF.

This clone was observed once. The chain has TRBV4-1 and TRBJ2-7; D is perhaps TRBD1 (5 bases). Trimming shortened V by 0 bases and J by 7 bases, and 19 bases separated the two germline ends. CDR1 and CDR2 (germline): MGHRA, YSYEKL. This CDR3 has 16 amino acids. CDR3 nucleotides: TGCGCCAGCAGCCAAGATTTGAAGGGGTTCGTAAGTGAGCAGTACTTC. Its protein is CASSQDLKGFVSEQYF.

The chain combines TRBV6-6 with TRBJ1-2; 8 bases fit TRBD1. The germline gives CDR1 MNHNY, CDR2 SVGAGI (reference sequence). There are 16 residues in the CDR3. Unmatched junction bases numbered 8, after V lost 1 base and J lost 4 bases. CDR3 in DNA: TGTGCCAGCAGTTACTTTACAGGGGGGGTCGCCTATGGCTACACCTTC. Translation: CASSYFTGGVAYGYTF.

The chain uses TRBV5-5 and TRBJ2-3; D not certain. The CDR3 length is 12 residues. Trimming left V 1 base short and J 7 bases short, with 7 bases between. Germline V gives CDR1 SGHKS, CDR2 YYEKEE (reference sequence). This chain's CDR3 is CASSLLPHTQYF. CDR3 bases: TGTGCCAGCAGCTTGTTACCACATACGCAGTATTTT.

The V call is TRBV9, the J call TRBJ2-2, with no clear D. V was pared by 1 base and J by 1 base, with 5 bases between. Looked up from germline, CDR1 is SGDLS and CDR2 is YYNGEE. The CDR3 has 14 residues. CDR3 in DNA: TGTGCCAGCAGCGTATTCCAGAACACCGGGGAGCTGTTTTTT. Its translation: CASSVFQNTGELFF.

This clone turned up a few times. The V and J genes are TRBV7-6 and TRBJ2-1; D possibly corresponds to TRBD1 (5 bases). The V end lost 6 bases, the J end lost 1 base, and 16 bases lay between the germline ends. The CDR3 has 16 residues. The V gene's germline CDR1 is SGHVS and CDR2 FNYEAQ. The CDR3 spells CASSQRWGESYNEQFF. The CDR3 region has the DNA TGTGCCAGCAGTCAGAGGTGGGGCGAATCCTACAATGAGCAGTTCTTC.

The gene calls are TRBV5-5 and TRBJ2-5; possibly TRBD2 for D (6 bases). The CDR3 runs to 14 residues. V was shortened by 2 bases and J by 2 bases, with 10 bases between the two germline ends. Germline loops: CDR1 SGHKS, CDR2 YYEKEE (reference sequence). The CDR3 is CASSLPDYQETQYF. The CDR3 nucleotides are TGTGCCAGCAGCTTACCGGACTATCAAGAGACCCAGTACTTC.

This sequence joins TRBV13 and TRBJ2-5; D call uncertain. The CDR3 is 18 amino acids. The ends were cut back, 0 bases at V and 1 base at J, with 18 bases in the middle. The germline V gene encodes CDR1 PRHDT and CDR2 FYEKMQ (reference sequence). The CDR3 nucleotides read TGTGCCAGCAGCTTAGGAGTAACCGGGCTTTACCTCCAAGAGACCCAGTACTTC. Protein sequence: CASSLGVTGLYLQETQYF.

The rearrangement joins TRBV2 to TRBJ2-5; D is undetermined. CDR1 SNHLY and CDR2 FYNNEI come from the germline V gene. V lost 2 bases and J 4 bases, leaving 17 bases between the germline ends. This CDR3 spans 16 amino acids. DNA of the CDR3: TGTGCCAGCAGTGAACCGGCTGGGGAACCTAGAGAGACCCAGTACTTC. It specifies CASSEPAGEPRETQYF.